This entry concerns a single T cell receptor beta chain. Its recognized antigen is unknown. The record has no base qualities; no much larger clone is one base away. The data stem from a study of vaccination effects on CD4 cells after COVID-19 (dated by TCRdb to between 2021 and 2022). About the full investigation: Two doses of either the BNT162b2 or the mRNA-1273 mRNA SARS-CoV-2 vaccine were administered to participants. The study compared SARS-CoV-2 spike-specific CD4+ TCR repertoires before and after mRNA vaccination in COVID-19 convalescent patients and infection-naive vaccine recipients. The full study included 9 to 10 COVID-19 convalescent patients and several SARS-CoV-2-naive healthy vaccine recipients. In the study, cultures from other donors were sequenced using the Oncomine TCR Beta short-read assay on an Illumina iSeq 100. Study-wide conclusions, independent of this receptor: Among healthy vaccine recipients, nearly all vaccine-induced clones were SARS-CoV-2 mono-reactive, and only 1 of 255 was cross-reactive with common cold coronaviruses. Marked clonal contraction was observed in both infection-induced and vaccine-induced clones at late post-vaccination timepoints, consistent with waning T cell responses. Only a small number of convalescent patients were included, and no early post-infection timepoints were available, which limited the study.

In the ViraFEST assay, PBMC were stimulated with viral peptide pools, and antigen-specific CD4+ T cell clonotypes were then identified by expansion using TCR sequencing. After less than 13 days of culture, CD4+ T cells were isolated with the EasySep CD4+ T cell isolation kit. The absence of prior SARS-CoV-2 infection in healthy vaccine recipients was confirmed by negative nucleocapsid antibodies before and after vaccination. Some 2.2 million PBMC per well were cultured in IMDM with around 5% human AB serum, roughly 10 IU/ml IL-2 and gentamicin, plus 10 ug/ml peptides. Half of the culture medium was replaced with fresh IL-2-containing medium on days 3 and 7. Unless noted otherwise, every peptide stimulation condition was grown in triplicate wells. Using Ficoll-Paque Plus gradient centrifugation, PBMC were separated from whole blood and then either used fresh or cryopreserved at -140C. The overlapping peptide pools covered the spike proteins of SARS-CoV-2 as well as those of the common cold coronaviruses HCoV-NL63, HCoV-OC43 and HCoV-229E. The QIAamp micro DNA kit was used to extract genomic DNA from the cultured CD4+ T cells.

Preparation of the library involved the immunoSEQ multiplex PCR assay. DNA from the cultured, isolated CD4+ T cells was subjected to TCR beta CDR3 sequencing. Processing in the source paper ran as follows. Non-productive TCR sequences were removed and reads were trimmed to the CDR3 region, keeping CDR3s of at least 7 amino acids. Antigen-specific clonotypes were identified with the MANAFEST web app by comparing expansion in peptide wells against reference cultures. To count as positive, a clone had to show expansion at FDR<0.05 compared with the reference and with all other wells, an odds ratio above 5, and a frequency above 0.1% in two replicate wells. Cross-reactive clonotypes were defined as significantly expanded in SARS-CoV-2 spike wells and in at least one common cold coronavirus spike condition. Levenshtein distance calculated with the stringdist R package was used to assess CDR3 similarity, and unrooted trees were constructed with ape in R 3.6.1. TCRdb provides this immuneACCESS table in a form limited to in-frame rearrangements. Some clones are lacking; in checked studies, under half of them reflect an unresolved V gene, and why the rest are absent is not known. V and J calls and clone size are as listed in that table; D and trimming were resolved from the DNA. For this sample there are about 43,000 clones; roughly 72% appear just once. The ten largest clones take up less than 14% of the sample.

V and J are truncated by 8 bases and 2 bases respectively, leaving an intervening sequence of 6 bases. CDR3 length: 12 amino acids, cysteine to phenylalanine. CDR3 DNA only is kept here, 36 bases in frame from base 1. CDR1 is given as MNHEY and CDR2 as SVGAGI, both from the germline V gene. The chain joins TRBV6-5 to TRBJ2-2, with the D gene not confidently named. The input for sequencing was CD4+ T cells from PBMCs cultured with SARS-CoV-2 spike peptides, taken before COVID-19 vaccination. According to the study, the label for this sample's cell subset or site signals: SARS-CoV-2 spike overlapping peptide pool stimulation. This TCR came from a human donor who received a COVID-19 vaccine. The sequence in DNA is TGTGCCAGCGGGCCAAACACCGGGGAGCTGTTTTTT. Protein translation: CASGPNTGELFF.